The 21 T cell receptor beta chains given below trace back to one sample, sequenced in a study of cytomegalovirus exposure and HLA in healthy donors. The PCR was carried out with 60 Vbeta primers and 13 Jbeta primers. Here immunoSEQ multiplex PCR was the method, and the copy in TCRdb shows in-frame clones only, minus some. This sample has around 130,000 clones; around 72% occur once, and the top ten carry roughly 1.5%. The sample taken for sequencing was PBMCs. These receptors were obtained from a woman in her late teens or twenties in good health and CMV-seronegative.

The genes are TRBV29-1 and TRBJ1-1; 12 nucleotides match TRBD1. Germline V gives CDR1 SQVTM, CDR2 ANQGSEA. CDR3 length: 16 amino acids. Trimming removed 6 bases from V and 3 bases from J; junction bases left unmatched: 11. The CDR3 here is CSVGGTGGGGDTEAFF. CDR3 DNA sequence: TGCAGCGTGGGGGGGACAGGGGGCGGAGGGGACACTGAAGCTTTCTTT.

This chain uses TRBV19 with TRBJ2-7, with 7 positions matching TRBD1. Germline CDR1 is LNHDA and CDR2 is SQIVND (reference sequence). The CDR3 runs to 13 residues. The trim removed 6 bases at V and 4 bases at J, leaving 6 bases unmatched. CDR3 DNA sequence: TGTGCCAGTAGCCCCGGGACAGTTTACGAGCAGTACTTC. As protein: CASSPGTVYEQYF.

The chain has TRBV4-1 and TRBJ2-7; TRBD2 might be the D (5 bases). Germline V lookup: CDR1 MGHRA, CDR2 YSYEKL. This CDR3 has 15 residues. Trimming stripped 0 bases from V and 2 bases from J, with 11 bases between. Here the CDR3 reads CASSQEISGPYEQYF. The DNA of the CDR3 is TGCGCCAGCAGCCAAGAGATAAGCGGCCCCTACGAGCAGTACTTC.

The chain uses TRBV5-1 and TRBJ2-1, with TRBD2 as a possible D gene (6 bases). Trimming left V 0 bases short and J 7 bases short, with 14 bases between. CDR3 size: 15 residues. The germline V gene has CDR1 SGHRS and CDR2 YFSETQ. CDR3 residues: CASSLEGREENEQFF. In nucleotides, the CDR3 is TGCGCCAGCAGCTTGGAGGGCAGGGAGGAGAATGAGCAGTTCTTC.

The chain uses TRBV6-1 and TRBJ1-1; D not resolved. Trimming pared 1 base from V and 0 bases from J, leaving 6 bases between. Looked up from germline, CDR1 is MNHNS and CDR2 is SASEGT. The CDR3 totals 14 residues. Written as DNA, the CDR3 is TGTGCCAGCAGTGAAGAGCTTTTGAACACTGAAGCTTTCTTT. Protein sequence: CASSEELLNTEAFF.

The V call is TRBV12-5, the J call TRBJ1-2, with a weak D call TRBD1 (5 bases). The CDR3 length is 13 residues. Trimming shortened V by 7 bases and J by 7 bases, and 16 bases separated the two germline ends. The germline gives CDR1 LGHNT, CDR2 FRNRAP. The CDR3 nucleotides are TGTGCTAGTGCCCTCAGGGCAGGCGGTGGCTACACCTTC. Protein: CASALRAGGGYTF.

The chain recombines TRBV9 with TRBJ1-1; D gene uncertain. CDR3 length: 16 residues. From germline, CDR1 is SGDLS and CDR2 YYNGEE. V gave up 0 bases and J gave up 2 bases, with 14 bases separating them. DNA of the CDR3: TGTGCCAGCAGCGTAGACCCCTCCCCAGGAAACACTGAAGCTTTCTTT. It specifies CASSVDPSPGNTEAFF.

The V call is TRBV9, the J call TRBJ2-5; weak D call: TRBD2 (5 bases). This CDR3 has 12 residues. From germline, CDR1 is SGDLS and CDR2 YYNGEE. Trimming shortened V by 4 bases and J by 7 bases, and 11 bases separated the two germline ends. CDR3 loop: CASSLSEGTQYF. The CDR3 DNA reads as TGTGCCAGCAGCCTCAGCGAGGGGACCCAGTACTTC.

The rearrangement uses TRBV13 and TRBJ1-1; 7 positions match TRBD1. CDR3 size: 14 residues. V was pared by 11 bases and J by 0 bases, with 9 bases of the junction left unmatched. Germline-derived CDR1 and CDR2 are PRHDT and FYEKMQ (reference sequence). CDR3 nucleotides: TGTGCCCTGCAGGGGGGCCAACTGAACACTGAAGCTTTCTTT. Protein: CALQGGQLNTEAFF.

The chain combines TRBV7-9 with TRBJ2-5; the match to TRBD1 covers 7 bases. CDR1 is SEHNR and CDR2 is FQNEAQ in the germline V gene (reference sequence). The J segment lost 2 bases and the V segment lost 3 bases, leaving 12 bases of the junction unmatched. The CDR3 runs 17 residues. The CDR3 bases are TGTGCCAGCAGCTTTGGAGATGGGACAGCTAAACAAGAGACCCAGTACTTC. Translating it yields CASSFGDGTAKQETQYF. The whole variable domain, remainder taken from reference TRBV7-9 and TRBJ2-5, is DTGVSQNPRHKITKRGQNVTFRCDPISEHNRLYWYRQTLGQGPEFLTYFQNEAQLEKSRLLSDRFSAERPKGSFSTLEIQRTEQGDSAMYLCASSFGDGTAKQETQYFGPGTRLLVL.

In DNA form, the CDR3 reads TGTGCCAGCAGCCTTGCGGCGAGCCGTGAGCAGTTCTTC. It codes for CASSLAASREQFF. This chain joins TRBV7-9 and TRBJ2-1; D unresolved. The V end was cut by 5 bases, the J end by 9 bases, with 14 bases between. There are 13 residues in the CDR3. Germline V gene data show CDR1 as SEHNR and CDR2 as FQNEAQ (reference sequence).

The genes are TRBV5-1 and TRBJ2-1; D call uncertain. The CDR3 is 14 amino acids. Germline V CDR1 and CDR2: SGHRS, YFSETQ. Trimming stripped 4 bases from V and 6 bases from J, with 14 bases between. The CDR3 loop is CASSGASEINEQFF. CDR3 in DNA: TGCGCCAGCAGCGGAGCCTCAGAGATCAATGAGCAGTTCTTC. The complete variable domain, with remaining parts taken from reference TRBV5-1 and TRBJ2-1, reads KAGVTQTPRYLIKTRGQQVTLSCSPISGHRSVSWYQQTPGQGLQFLFEYFSETQRNKGNFPGRFSGRQFSNSRSEMNVSTLELGDSALYLCASSGASEINEQFFGPGTRLTVL.

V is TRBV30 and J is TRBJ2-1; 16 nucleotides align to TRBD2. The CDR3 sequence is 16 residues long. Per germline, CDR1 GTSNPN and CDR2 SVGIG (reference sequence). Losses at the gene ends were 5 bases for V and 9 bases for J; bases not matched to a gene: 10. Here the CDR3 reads CAWWGGLAGGGGEQFF. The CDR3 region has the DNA TGTGCCTGGTGGGGGGGACTAGCGGGAGGGGGCGGTGAGCAGTTCTTC.

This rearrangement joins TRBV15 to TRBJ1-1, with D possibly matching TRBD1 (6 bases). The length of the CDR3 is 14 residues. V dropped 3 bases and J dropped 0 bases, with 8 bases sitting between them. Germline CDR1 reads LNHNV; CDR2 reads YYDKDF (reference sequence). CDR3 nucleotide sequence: TGTGCCACCAGCAGGGACAGTCTGAACACTGAAGCTTTCTTT. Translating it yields CATSRDSLNTEAFF.

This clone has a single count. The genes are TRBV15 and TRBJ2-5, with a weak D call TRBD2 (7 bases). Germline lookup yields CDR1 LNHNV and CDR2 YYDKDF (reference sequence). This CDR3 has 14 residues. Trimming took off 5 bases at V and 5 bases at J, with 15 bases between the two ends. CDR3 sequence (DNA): TGTGCCACCAGCCTTAGAGGGGGGGCTGAGACCCAGTACTTC. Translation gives CATSLRGGAETQYF.

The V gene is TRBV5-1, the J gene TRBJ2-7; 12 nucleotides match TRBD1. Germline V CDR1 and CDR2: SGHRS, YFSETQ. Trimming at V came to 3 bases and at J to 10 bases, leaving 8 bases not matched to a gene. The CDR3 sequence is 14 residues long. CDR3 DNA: TGCGCCAGCAGCTATCCGGGACAGGGGGCGAGTCAGTACTTC. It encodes CASSYPGQGASQYF.

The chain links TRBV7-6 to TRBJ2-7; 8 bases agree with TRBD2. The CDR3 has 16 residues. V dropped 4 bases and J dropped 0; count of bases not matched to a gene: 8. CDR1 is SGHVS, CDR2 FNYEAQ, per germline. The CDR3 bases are TGTGCCAGCAGCTCCTTTAGCGGGGAGAGCTCCTACGAGCAGTACTTC. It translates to CASSSFSGESSYEQYF.

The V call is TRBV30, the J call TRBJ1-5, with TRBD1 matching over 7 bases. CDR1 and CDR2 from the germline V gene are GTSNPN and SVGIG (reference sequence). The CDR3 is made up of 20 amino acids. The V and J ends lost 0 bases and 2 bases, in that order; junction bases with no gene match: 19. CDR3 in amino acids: CAWSVRGDSPERYGNQPQHF. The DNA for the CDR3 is TGTGCCTGGAGTGTACGAGGGGACAGTCCGGAACGATACGGCAATCAGCCCCAGCATTTT.

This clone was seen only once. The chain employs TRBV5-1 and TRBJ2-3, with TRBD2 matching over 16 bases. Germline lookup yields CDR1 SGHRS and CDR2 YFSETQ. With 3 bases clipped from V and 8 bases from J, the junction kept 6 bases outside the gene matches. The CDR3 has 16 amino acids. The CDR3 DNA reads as TGCGCCAGCAGCTCGGGGACTAGCGGGAGGGATAGTACGCAGTATTTT. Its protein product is CASSSGTSGRDSTQYF.

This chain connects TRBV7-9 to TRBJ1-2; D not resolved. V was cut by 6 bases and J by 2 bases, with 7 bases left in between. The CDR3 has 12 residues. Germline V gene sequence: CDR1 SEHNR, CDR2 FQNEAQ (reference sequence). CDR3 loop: CASSSPNYGYTF. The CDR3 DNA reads TGTGCCAGCAGTTCCCCAAACTATGGCTACACCTTC.

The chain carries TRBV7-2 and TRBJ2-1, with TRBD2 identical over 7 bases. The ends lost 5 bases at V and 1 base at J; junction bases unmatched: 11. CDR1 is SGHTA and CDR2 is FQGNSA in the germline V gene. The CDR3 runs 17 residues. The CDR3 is CASSPHRTSRSYNEQFF. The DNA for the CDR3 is TGTGCCAGCAGCCCGCATCGGACTAGTCGGTCCTACAATGAGCAGTTCTTC.